Below, one TCR beta chain is given with its context. Study processing details: Nucleated cell counts were estimated from reference gene primer amplification. Using immunoSEQ multiplex PCR, the repertoire was profiled, and TCRdb retains in-frame clones only, with some absent. From that table come the V and J calls and clone size; the DNA was used to work out D and trimming. The sample consists of approximately 150,000 clones, approximately 90% of them appearing once. The data belong to a study of blood T cell repertoires in COVID-19. Study-wide background: Spain, Italy and the United States supplied samples that represented acute and convalescent COVID-19. Sample material is recorded as cDNA or gDNA derived from T cells, B-cell-depleted T cells, or PBMCs.

The CDR3 sequence is 16 residues long. In germline, CDR1 is SGHKS, CDR2 YYEKEE (reference sequence). V shed 7 bases, J shed 2 bases, and the junction held 12 bases outside the gene matches. The rearrangement joins TRBV5-5 to TRBJ2-5, with 9 bases aligning to TRBD1. Sequencing was carried out using peripheral blood. The origin of this receptor is a human donor in a cohort sampled during active COVID-19. The CDR3 is CASLPRTGVLQETQYF. The CDR3 nucleotides are TGTGCCAGCTTACCCAGGACAGGGGTCCTACAAGAGACCCAGTACTTC.